This TCR beta chain was identified in a study of response to subunit inactivated influenza vaccine. Regarding the study as a whole: Authors proposed each seasonal influenza vaccination draws in few new T cells.

Trimming pared 5 bases from V and 0 bases from J, leaving 11 bases between. Germline-derived CDR1 and CDR2 are MNHEY and SMNVEV (reference sequence). The CDR3 contains 14 residues. A word on this clonotype: Its antigen remains unknown.

TCRdb used MiXCR to reprocess the RT-PCR reads, holding one entry per CDR3 protein. The table has about 650,000 distinct CDR3 sequences, approximately 14% seen once. The chain recombines TRBV27 with TRBJ2-7; no clear D gene. The sequencing used PBMCs from blood, collected around two weeks before vaccination. The TCR was taken from a man between 45 and 60 years old who received an inactivated influenza vaccine. Written as DNA, the CDR3 is TGTGCCAGCAGTCGCGTTTTGGCCTCCTACGAGCAGTACTTC. This codes for CASSRVLASYEQYF.